These 18 T cell receptor beta chains came from one sample sequenced in a study of T cells after yellow fever vaccination. TCRdb processed the 5' RACE reads anew with MiXCR; each CDR3 protein has one entry. The top ten clones hold roughly 3% of a sample with 170,000 or so distinct CDR3 sequences, approximately 6.2% of them seen once. The sample in question was CD4+ T cells sorted from PBMCs, obtained on the day of the first yellow fever vaccination. These receptors came from a man aged 18 to 35 who received the YFV17D yellow fever vaccine.

This clonotype was seen ten or more times. This sequence joins TRBV6-1 and TRBJ1-1; no clear D gene. Trimming left V 7 bases short and J 1 base short, with 16 bases between. The germline CDR1 and CDR2 sequences are MNHNS and SASEGT. CDR3 length equals 15 residues. The CDR3 region is CASTPDGRGNTEAFF. The DNA for the CDR3 is TGTGCCAGCACCCCAGATGGTCGGGGGAACACTGAAGCTTTCTTT.

This clonotype has only a few counts. J is TRBJ2-6 and V is TRBV30; a weak D match, TRBD2 (5 bases). Germline V gene lookup returns CDR1 GTSNPN and CDR2 SVGIG (reference sequence). Trimming removed 2 bases at V and 3 bases at J, with 8 bases between. The length of the CDR3 is 14 residues. CDR3 region: CAWSRGHGANVLTF. In nucleotides, the CDR3 is TGTGCCTGGAGTCGAGGGCATGGGGCCAACGTCCTGACTTTC. The full variable domain, rest sourced from reference TRBV30 and TRBJ2-6, is SQTIHQWPATLVQPVGSPLSLECTVEGTSNPNLYWYRQAAGRGLQLLFYSVGIGQISSEVPQNLSASRPQDRQFILSSKKLLLSDSGFYLCAWSRGHGANVLTFGAGSRLTVL.

V usage is TRBV11-2 and J usage is TRBJ2-1; a possible D gene is TRBD2 (6 bases). The CDR3 is made up of 15 amino acids. V was pared by 1 base and J by 5 bases, with 12 bases between. Germline lookup yields CDR1 SGHAT and CDR2 FQNNGV. CDR3 bases: TGTGCCAGCAGCTTAGTCGGGGGATCTCACAATGAGCAGTTCTTC. Translating gives CASSLVGGSHNEQFF.

V and J are TRBV5-4 and TRBJ1-4; unclear D gene. The CDR3 has 13 residues. The germline CDR1 and CDR2 sequences are SGHNT and YYREEE (reference sequence). Trimming pared 5 bases from V and 7 bases from J, leaving 12 bases between. The CDR3 here is CASRAASTEKLFF. The CDR3 DNA is TGTGCCAGCAGGGCAGCTAGTACTGAAAAACTGTTTTTT.

This rearrangement joins TRBV12-3 or TRBV12-4 to TRBJ1-4; 7 nucleotides line up with TRBD1. The CDR3 spans 17 residues. V lost 2 bases and J lost 2; bases outside the gene matches: 8. CDR3: CASSLTRGGGTNEKLFF. As DNA, the CDR3 is TGTGCCAGCAGTTTAACCAGGGGAGGGGGCACTAATGAAAAACTGTTTTTT.

In this sample, this clonotype turned up many times. This chain links TRBV12-3 or TRBV12-4 with TRBJ2-1; TRBD2 might be the D (5 bases). The CDR3 covers 15 residues. V was cut by 4 bases and J by 4 bases, with 14 bases left in between. CDR3 nucleotide sequence: TGTGCCAGCAGTTCTCAGAGCGGAGATTACAATGAGCAGTTCTTC. It encodes CASSSQSGDYNEQFF.

The chain is built from TRBV6-1 and TRBJ2-6; D is perhaps TRBD1 (5 bases). Trimming shortened V by 5 bases and J by 4 bases, and 12 bases separated the two germline ends. This CDR3 region has 15 residues. Germline V gene sequence: CDR1 MNHNS, CDR2 SASEGT. CDR3 coding DNA: TGTGCCAGCAGTACCAAGACAGCCGGGGCCAACGTCCTGACTTTC. This gives the protein CASSTKTAGANVLTF.

This clonotype occurred a few times. V is TRBV18 and J is TRBJ2-2; perhaps TRBD1 as D (6 bases). CDR3 length: 15 amino acids. V lost 2 bases, J lost 6 bases, and 13 bases lay in between. Germline CDR1 KGHSH, CDR2 LQKENI. For the CDR3, the DNA is TGTGCCAGCTCACCAACGTCAAACAGGGCCGGGGAGCTGTTTTTT. It yields the protein CASSPTSNRAGELFF.

The chain recombines TRBV19 with TRBJ2-3; 12 bases match TRBD2. The CDR3 is 16 residues long. Germline V gene data show CDR1 as LNHDA and CDR2 as SQIVND (reference sequence). Unmatched junction bases numbered 8, after V lost 8 bases and J lost 2 bases. CDR3 sequence (DNA): TGTGCCAGTGGTCCCCTAGCGGGGGGGCCCACAGATACGCAGTATTTT. Its protein product is CASGPLAGGPTDTQYF.

This clonotype was found many times. V gene TRBV29-1 combines with J gene TRBJ2-1; possibly TRBD1 for D (7 bases). This CDR3 contains 12 residues. CDR1 and CDR2 from the germline V gene are SQVTM and ANQGSEA. V was clipped by 6 bases and J by 8 bases, with 14 bases between them. Here the CDR3 DNA reads TGCAGCGTACGGACAGGAGGGGATGAGCAGTTCTTC. Protein product: CSVRTGGDEQFF.

Concerning this clonotype itself: Being one base from a much bigger clone, this may be a read error. The genes are TRBV20-1 and TRBJ1-4; 8 bases are shared with TRBD1. With V trimmed by 5 bases and J by 6 bases, 11 bases remained unmatched. The CDR3 spans 15 residues. Germline lookup yields CDR1 DFQATT and CDR2 SNEGSKA (reference sequence). The DNA for the CDR3 is TGCAGTGCTTTCGGACAGGGAGGGACTGATGAAAAACTGTTTTTT. This gives the protein CSAFGQGGTDEKLFF.

In its sample, this clonotype was seen a few times. V is TRBV27 and J is TRBJ1-1, with D hard to call. Germline-derived CDR1 and CDR2 are MNHEY and SMNVEV (reference sequence). This CDR3 comprises 14 residues. Trimming stripped 5 bases from V and 1 base from J, with 11 bases between. CDR3 in amino acids: CASSLGWGNTEAFF. For the CDR3, the DNA is TGTGCCAGCAGTCTGGGTTGGGGGAACACTGAAGCTTTCTTT.

This clonotype was counted between two and nine times. The chain has TRBV12-3 or TRBV12-4 and TRBJ1-6; D is possibly TRBD1 (5 bases). This CDR3 has 16 amino acids. Trimming pared 4 bases from V and 5 bases from J, leaving 15 bases between. The CDR3 nucleotides are TGTGCCAGCAGTTCCCGGGACCCCAAGGATAATTCACCCCTCCACTTT. Protein: CASSSRDPKDNSPLHF.

This clonotype was seen at least ten times. The gene calls are TRBV6-2 or TRBV6-3 and TRBJ2-5; maybe TRBD2 (5 bases). Germline assignment: CDR1 MNHEY and CDR2 SVGEGT. The V and J ends lost 5 bases and 3 bases respectively, with 16 bases between them. The CDR3 is 15 amino acids. CDR3 protein: CASSVVREFEETQYF. The CDR3 DNA follows: TGTGCCAGCAGTGTAGTCCGGGAATTTGAAGAGACCCAGTACTTC.

This clonotype was recorded at least ten times. The V call is TRBV12-3 or TRBV12-4, the J call TRBJ2-1, with D perhaps TRBD2 (6 bases). Trimming took 3 bases from V and 2 from J, leaving 11 bases between them. CDR3 length: 15 residues. The CDR3 spells CASSFLAGTYNEQFF. CDR3 coding DNA: TGTGCCAGCAGTTTTTTGGCGGGAACCTACAATGAGCAGTTCTTC.

In its sample, this clonotype was seen many times. The rearrangement joins TRBV9 to TRBJ2-3, with a weak D call TRBD1 (5 bases). The germline V gene encodes CDR1 SGDLS and CDR2 YYNGEE. This CDR3 region has 15 residues. Trimming removed 0 bases from V and 6 bases from J, with 14 bases in between. CDR3: CASSVGNQGEDTQYF. DNA for the CDR3: TGTGCCAGCAGCGTAGGTAACCAGGGCGAGGATACGCAGTATTTT.

This chain links TRBV14 with TRBJ1-2; D is perhaps TRBD1 (5 bases). The CDR3 covers 15 residues. In germline, CDR1 is SGHDN, CDR2 FVKESK. The V gene lost 0 bases and the J gene lost 3 bases, with 11 bases spanning the gap. The CDR3 nucleotides are TGTGCCAGCAGCCAAGATCGGTCGGGGGACTATGGCTACACCTTC. Translating gives CASSQDRSGDYGYTF.

V and J are TRBV5-1 and TRBJ2-1; D unclear. Germline lookup yields CDR1 SGHRS and CDR2 YFSETQ. The germline V and J ends were trimmed by 1 base and 4 bases, with 6 bases remaining between them. The CDR3 spans 13 residues. CDR3 in amino acids: CASSLSQYNEQFF. CDR3 nucleotide sequence: TGCGCCAGCAGCTTGTCGCAGTACAATGAGCAGTTCTTC. The full variable domain, in which reference TRBV5-1 and TRBJ2-1 provide the parts outside the CDR3, is KAGVTQTPRYLIKTRGQQVTLSCSPISGHRSVSWYQQTPGQGLQFLFEYFSETQRNKGNFPGRFSGRQFSNSRSEMNVSTLELGDSALYLCASSLSQYNEQFFGPGTRLTVL.